Presented here are 7 T cell receptor beta chains from one specimen sequenced in a study of immune characterization of retroperitoneal liposarcoma. TCRdb analysed the PCR reads with MiXCR anew, one entry per CDR3 protein. The sample carries 7,700 or so distinct CDR3 sequences, 25% to 35% recorded once. Sequencing input: blood. Receptors originate from a male donor with retroperitoneal liposarcoma.

This clonotype was counted ten times or more. The gene calls are TRBV6-5 and TRBJ1-2; TRBD1 matches 7 bases. The CDR3 is 16 residues long. The germline gives CDR1 MNHEY, CDR2 SVGAGI. After removal of 5 bases from V and 2 bases from J, the junction contained 11 bases not matched to a gene. CDR3 coding DNA: TGTGCCAGCAGTCCTCCCTCTCCGACAGGGAACTATGGCTACACCTTC. Protein: CASSPPSPTGNYGYTF.

By share of the sample, this clonotype is medium-sized. The V gene is TRBV6-1, the J gene TRBJ2-1; no definite D call. With the DNA end fitting TRBJ2-7 better, the J assignment may be wrong. The CDR3 runs to 11 residues. In germline, CDR1 is MNHNS, CDR2 SASEGT. The CDR3, as DNA: TGTGCCAGCACCTGGGTCCACGAGCAGTACTTC. Its translation is CASTWVHEQYF.

By share, this clonotype ranks as medium-sized. This rearrangement joins TRBV6-6 to TRBJ2-1; weak D call: TRBD2 (7 bases). Trimming took 5 bases from V and 4 from J, leaving 18 bases between them. This CDR3 comprises 16 residues. The germline gives CDR1 MNHNY, CDR2 SVGAGI (reference sequence). In nucleotides, the CDR3 is TGTGCCAGCAGTGGCCGGGGGCGGGAGAAGTACAATGAGCAGTTCTTC. Residues: CASSGRGREKYNEQFF.

J is TRBJ2-2 and V is TRBV3-1, with 11 bases lining up with TRBD2. Germline V gene data show CDR1 as LGHDT and CDR2 as YNNKEL (reference sequence). Trimming cost V 1 base and J 2 bases; bases outside gene matches: 6. The CDR3 runs 18 residues. The DNA for the CDR3 is TGTGCCAGCAGCCAAGCTGCACTAGCGGGGGTAAACACCGGGGAGCTGTTTTTT. Translation: CASSQAALAGVNTGELFF.

This clonotype was seen a single time. The CDR3 sequence: CASSPVSGGAVNEQYF. DNA for the CDR3: TGTGCCAGCAGCCCCGTAAGCGGGGGGGCTGTCAATGAGCAGTACTTC. The chain couples TRBV11-3 to TRBJ2-5; 10 positions match TRBD2. This CDR3 region has 16 residues. Germline V gene lookup returns CDR1 SGHNT and CDR2 YENEEA. The J segment lost 11 bases and the V segment lost 5 bases, leaving 17 bases of the junction unmatched.

This clonotype was seen a single time. The junction does not match germline at one end; this may be a read error. The chain recombines TRBV4-1 with TRBJ2-1; D possibly corresponds to TRBD2 (6 bases). Germline-derived CDR1 and CDR2 are MGHRA and YSYEKL. CDR3 size: 18 residues. The CDR3 bases are TGTGCCAGCACCTCAAGAAGTGGATCGGGAGAGCGAGGCAATGAGCAGTTCTTC. Protein sequence: CASTSRSGSGERGNEQFF.

This clonotype has a handful of counts. The chain combines TRBV6-4 with TRBJ2-1; 9 bases are shared with TRBD2. The CDR3 has 13 residues. Trimming took 6 bases from V and 10 from J; bases not matched to a gene: 7. Germline V gene data show CDR1 as MRHNA and CDR2 as SNTAGT. CDR3 sequence: CASRGGRVGEQFF. In DNA form, the CDR3 reads TGTGCCAGCAGGGGCGGGAGGGTAGGAGAGCAGTTCTTC.